Below are 27 T cell receptor beta chains sequenced from a single sample in a study of Ad26.COV2.S vaccination and SARS-CoV-2 variants. Repertoires were generated with immunoSEQ multiplex PCR, while TCRdb's copy carries only in-frame clones and drops some. Of 350,000 to 550,000 clones listed, 89% are singletons. The sample's treatment: 15 to 20 received Ad26.COV2.S at low or high dose, single or two shots; about 5 received placebo; per-sample allocation not given. On day 63 after the first injection, vaccine and placebo recipients gave samples. The specimen comprised peripheral blood, sampled in a trial of Ad26.COV2.S vaccine versus placebo. Every receptor here comes from a person between 18 and 59 years old who received the Ad26.COV2.S COVID-19 vaccine or a placebo.

The V call is TRBV4-3, the J call TRBJ1-1; D is uncertain. This CDR3 region has 17 residues. V was clipped by 3 bases and J by 4 bases, with 21 bases between them. Looked up from germline, CDR1 is LGHNA and CDR2 is YSLEER. The CDR3 loop reads CASSQWGDSGGGTEAFF. The DNA for the CDR3 is TGCGCCAGCAGCCAGTGGGGAGACTCAGGCGGTGGCACTGAAGCTTTCTTT.

The V gene is TRBV2, the J gene TRBJ2-1, with D possibly TRBD2 on 6 matching bases. Germline loops: CDR1 SNHLY, CDR2 FYNNEI. This CDR3 spans 14 amino acids. Deletions cut 3 bases from V and 6 bases from J, with 12 bases between. The CDR3 spells CASSEGGLTNEQFF. The CDR3 nucleotides are TGTGCCAGCAGTGAGGGGGGACTCACCAATGAGCAGTTCTTC.

The genes are TRBV5-1 and TRBJ1-2; TRBD1 is a possible D gene (6 bases). This CDR3 region has 14 residues. Germline CDR1 SGHRS, CDR2 YFSETQ. V was pared by 1 base and J by 4 bases, with 11 bases between. CDR3 protein: CASSLNRVGYGYTF. CDR3 coding DNA: TGCGCCAGCAGCTTGAACAGGGTCGGCTATGGCTACACCTTC.

The chain uses TRBV5-4 and TRBJ2-1; no clear D. The germline CDR1 and CDR2 sequences are SGHNT and YYREEE (reference sequence). The CDR3 consists of 12 residues. V gave up 1 base and J gave up 6 bases, with 5 bases separating them. In DNA, the CDR3 is TGTGCCAGCAGCTTGTACATCAATGAGCAGTTCTTC. Its translation is CASSLYINEQFF.

The chain recombines TRBV10-3 with TRBJ2-7; maybe TRBD1 (8 bases). Germline V lookup: CDR1 ENHRY, CDR2 SYGVKD. The CDR3 totals 14 residues. Between the trimmed V and J ends, which lost 6 bases and 7 bases, there was a span of 19 bases. The CDR3 DNA reads TGTGCCATCAGAGGGGGGGGACAGGTAGGTGAGCAGTACTTC. Protein product: CAIRGGGQVGEQYF.

CDR3 in amino acids: CASSFRGRHQFF. The CDR3 coding sequence is TGTGCCAGCAGCTTTCGTGGGCGACACCAGTTCTTC. The genes are TRBV7-2 and TRBJ2-1; unclear D gene. The ends were cut back, 3 bases at V and 13 bases at J, with 13 bases in the middle. The germline CDR1 and CDR2 sequences are SGHTA and FQGNSA. This CDR3 has 12 amino acids. Full variable domain (outside the CDR3, taken from reference TRBV7-2 and TRBJ2-1): GAGVSQSPSNKVTEKGKDVELRCDPISGHTALYWYRQSLGQGLEFLIYFQGNSAPDKSGLPSDRFSAERTGGSVSTLTIQRTQQEDSAVYLCASSFRGRHQFFGPGTRLTVL.

V is TRBV11-3 and J is TRBJ2-1; 7 nucleotides match TRBD1. The germline V gene has CDR1 SGHNT and CDR2 YENEEA. The CDR3 totals 12 residues. V gave up 5 bases and J gave up 10 bases; unmatched junction bases: 5. CDR3 sequence: CASSQRDREQFF. The CDR3 DNA reads as TGTGCCAGCAGCCAACGGGACAGAGAGCAGTTCTTC.

V and J are TRBV7-2 and TRBJ2-5; D gene unclear. The germline CDR1 and CDR2 sequences are SGHTA and FQGNSA. The CDR3 runs to 13 residues. Trimming left V 1 base short and J 1 base short, with 4 bases between. The DNA for the CDR3 is TGTGCCAGCAGCTTAGGTCCCCAAGAGACCCAGTACTTC. The encoded protein is CASSLGPQETQYF.

In its sample, this clone was seen once. The J gene is TRBJ2-6, the V gene TRBV10-3; no definite D call. The germline V gene encodes CDR1 ENHRY and CDR2 SYGVKD. Trimming stripped 8 bases from V and 0 bases from J, with 11 bases between. The CDR3 has 15 amino acids. This chain's CDR3 is CAIGRSSSGANVLTF. CDR3 sequence (DNA): TGTGCCATCGGGCGCAGCAGCTCTGGGGCCAACGTCCTGACTTTC.

The chain carries TRBV9 and TRBJ2-6; D is unresolved. The V gene lost 4 bases and the J gene lost 1 base, with 3 bases spanning the gap. The CDR3 has 13 residues. The germline CDR1 and CDR2 sequences are SGDLS and YYNGEE. CDR3 nucleotide sequence: TGTGCCAGCAGCCCTTCTGGGGCCAACGTCCTGACTTTC. This gives the protein CASSPSGANVLTF. The entire variable domain, with the rest obtained from reference TRBV9 and TRBJ2-6, is as follows: DSGVTQTPKHLITATGQRVTLRCSPRSGDLSVYWYQQSLDQGLQFLIQYYNGEERAKGNILERFSAQQFPDLHSELNLSSLELGDSALYFCASSPSGANVLTFGAGSRLTVL.

The rearrangement uses TRBV12-3 or TRBV12-4 and TRBJ2-5; D perhaps matches TRBD2 (6 bases). The CDR3 extends over 13 amino acids. V was pared by 4 bases and J by 2 bases, with 8 bases between. CDR3 nucleotide sequence: TGTGCCAGCAGTTCTGGGAGGCAAGAGACCCAGTACTTC. Protein sequence: CASSSGRQETQYF.

The chain carries TRBV21-1 and TRBJ2-7. TRBV21-1 is flagged as a pseudogene. CDR3 length: 18 amino acids. DNA for the CDR3: TGTGCCAGCAGCAAAGATAGGGGCCTAGCTTACCCCCCCTACGAGCAGTACGTC. Protein sequence: CASSKDRGLAYPPYEQYV.

V gene TRBV6-1 combines with J gene TRBJ2-3; D not resolved. Per the germline V gene, CDR1 is MNHNS and CDR2 is SASEGT. V lost 0 bases and J lost 4, with 2 bases in between. The CDR3 loop spans 12 amino acids. The CDR3 bases are TGTGCCAGCAGTGAAGCGGCAGATACGCAGTATTTT. Its translation: CASSEAADTQYF.

This rearrangement joins TRBV7-6 to TRBJ2-1; D is perhaps TRBD2 (6 bases). V was shortened by 2 bases and J by 0 bases, with 20 bases between the two germline ends. CDR3 length: 19 amino acids. Germline V CDR1 and CDR2: SGHVS, FNYEAQ. This CDR3 is CASSLWASGFMSSYNEQFF. The CDR3 DNA is TGTGCCAGCAGCTTATGGGCCAGCGGGTTTATGAGCTCCTACAATGAGCAGTTCTTC.

The CDR3 reads CSVEDPGGTEAFF. CDR3 bases: TGCAGCGTTGAGGATCCCGGTGGGACTGAAGCTTTCTTT. V gene TRBV29-1 combines with J gene TRBJ1-1, with D uncertain. Germline-derived CDR1 and CDR2 are SQVTM and ANQGSEA. The CDR3 runs 13 residues. Trimming shortened V by 3 bases and J by 5 bases, and 13 bases separated the two germline ends.

The gene calls are TRBV7-9 and TRBJ1-1; no clear D gene. This CDR3 has 15 amino acids. Germline lookup yields CDR1 SEHNR and CDR2 FQNEAQ (reference sequence). With 5 bases removed from V and 1 base from J, the gap between germline ends came to 14 bases. This chain's CDR3 is CASSPRSRGNTEAFF. The CDR3 coding sequence is TGTGCCAGCAGCCCCCGATCCCGGGGGAACACTGAAGCTTTCTTT.

The rearrangement links TRBV5-1 to TRBJ1-1; D unclear. Between the trimmed V and J ends, which lost 4 bases and 1 base, there was a span of 11 bases. The CDR3 sequence is 14 residues long. Germline V gene data show CDR1 as SGHRS and CDR2 as YFSETQ. As DNA, the CDR3 is TGCGCCAGCAGCCCCCCGGAGGGGAACACTGAAGCTTTCTTT. Its protein is CASSPPEGNTEAFF. The full variable domain, with the rest looked up from reference TRBV5-1 and TRBJ1-1, is KAGVTQTPRYLIKTRGQQVTLSCSPISGHRSVSWYQQTPGQGLQFLFEYFSETQRNKGNFPGRFSGRQFSNSRSEMNVSTLELGDSALYLCASSPPEGNTEAFFGQGTRLTVV.

This chain joins TRBV18 and TRBJ2-5, with a possible D match to TRBD1 (5 bases). V was pared by 3 bases and J by 5 bases, with 10 bases between. This CDR3 region has 13 residues. Germline assignment: CDR1 KGHSH and CDR2 LQKENI. This CDR3 is CASSPSRVETQYF. The CDR3 nucleotides read TGTGCCAGCTCACCGTCCAGGGTGGAGACCCAGTACTTC.

The V gene is TRBV6-5, the J gene TRBJ1-2; 8 bases map to TRBD1. The germline gives CDR1 MNHEY, CDR2 SVGAGI. V shed 2 bases, J shed 6 bases, and the junction held 11 bases outside the gene matches. This CDR3 is 16 amino acids long. The CDR3 sequence is CASSYRSDRAVDGYTF. In DNA form, the CDR3 reads TGTGCCAGCAGTTACCGCTCGGACAGGGCCGTGGATGGCTACACCTTC.

This clone was recorded once. The chain combines TRBV9 with TRBJ1-2, with 8 nucleotides matching TRBD1. CDR1 is SGDLS and CDR2 is YYNGEE in the germline V gene. The CDR3 totals 19 residues. Trimming cost V 3 bases and J 2 bases; bases outside gene matches: 18. CDR3 coding DNA: TGTGCCAGCAGCGCCGAGGGGACGGTCTTTACAGGGGGAAACTATGGCTACACCTTC. Encoded protein: CASSAEGTVFTGGNYGYTF.

This clone was counted a single time. This chain connects TRBV18 to TRBJ1-1; weak D call: TRBD1 (5 bases). The CDR3 totals 12 residues. Per the germline V gene, CDR1 is KGHSH and CDR2 is LQKENI. The ends were cut back, 4 bases at V and 7 bases at J, with 10 bases in the middle. DNA for the CDR3: TGTGCCAGCTCACGGACAAAATTTGAAGCTTTCTTT. This gives the protein CASSRTKFEAFF.

The V and J genes are TRBV28 and TRBJ1-5, with 8 positions matching TRBD1. CDR3 length: 13 amino acids. The germline V gene encodes CDR1 MDHEN and CDR2 SYDVKM. After removal of 8 bases from V and 6 bases from J, the junction contained 6 bases not matched to a gene. CDR3 sequence (DNA): TGTGCCAGCCGCACAGGGGGGAGTCAGCCCCAGCATTTT. As protein: CASRTGGSQPQHF.

This clone appeared once. The V gene is TRBV6-6, the J gene TRBJ1-3; D is uncertain. Germline V gene sequence: CDR1 MNHNY, CDR2 SVGAGI (reference sequence). V lost 6 bases, J lost 4 bases, and 16 bases lay in between. The CDR3 contains 15 residues. This CDR3 reads CASRWSGEAGNTIYF. CDR3 in DNA: TGTGCCAGCAGGTGGTCCGGGGAGGCAGGAAACACCATATATTTT.

The genes are TRBV5-1 and TRBJ1-2; 10 bases align to TRBD1. CDR3 length: 13 amino acids. CDR1 and CDR2 from the germline V gene are SGHRS and YFSETQ. Trimming cost V 5 bases and J 5 bases; bases outside gene matches: 3. CDR3 coding DNA: TGCGCCAGCAGTAGGACAGGGGGATATGGCTACACCTTC. This sequence encodes CASSRTGGYGYTF.

This clone was counted between two and nine times. The V gene is TRBV7-9, the J gene TRBJ1-5; D unresolved. The CDR3 covers 17 residues. From germline, CDR1 is SEHNR and CDR2 FQNEAQ (reference sequence). Trimming took 0 bases from V and 2 from J, leaving 14 bases between them. CDR3 in amino acids: CASSLALGISGNQPQHF. The CDR3 DNA reads as TGTGCCAGCAGCTTAGCGCTAGGGATATCTGGCAATCAGCCCCAGCATTTT.

The chain combines TRBV18 with TRBJ2-3; the match to TRBD1 covers 7 bases. CDR1 KGHSH and CDR2 LQKENI come from the germline V gene. The V segment lost 6 bases and the J segment 4 bases; nucleotides outside the gene matches: 16. The CDR3 totals 17 residues. CDR3 sequence (DNA): TGTGCCAGCTCTCCGTACAACAGGGGATTTGACTCAGATACGCAGTATTTT. It translates to CASSPYNRGFDSDTQYF.

The chain has TRBV4-1 and TRBJ1-1, with D hard to call. Trimming shortened V by 1 base and J by 1 base, and 7 bases separated the two germline ends. Germline-derived CDR1 and CDR2 are MGHRA and YSYEKL. The CDR3 has 14 residues. Here the CDR3 DNA reads TGCGCCAGCAGCCAAGCCGAATGGAACACTGAAGCTTTCTTT. It yields the protein CASSQAEWNTEAFF.